The rows below give T cell receptor beta chains drawn from one sample of a study of cytomegalovirus exposure and HLA in healthy donors. Clones were sequenced by immunoSEQ multiplex PCR, and TCRdb holds only the in-frame ones, with some missing. The sample carries roughly 100,000 clones, 79% recorded once. Sequences were obtained from PBMCs. The receptors originated from a middle-aged man in good health and CMV-seropositive. Both conserved end residues are part of each CDR3. D genes are given only for firm matches. Expanded clones are given a class, and other clones once, few, many or no size at all.

TRBV5-1	-	15	TRBJ2-7	TRBD1	TGCGCCAGCAGCCCCTCCACAGGGGTCCCCTACGAGCAGTACTTC	CASSPSTGVPYEQYF
TRBV28	-	14	TRBJ1-2	-	TGTGCCAGCATCGCTGACAGCGCTAACTATGGCTACACCTTC	CASIADSANYGYTF
TRBV7-2	once	17	TRBJ2-1	TRBD2	TGTGCCAGCAGCGCCCTACTAGCGGGAGGGCCGGGCGATGAGCAGTTCTTC	CASSALLAGGPGDEQFF
TRBV19	once	16	TRBJ2-5	-	TGTGCCAGTAGTATAGGGTGGGCGCTTGGACAAGAGACCCAGTACTTC	CASSIGWALGQETQYF
TRBV27	-	15	TRBJ2-7	TRBD1	TGTGCCAGCAGTGCGACCGGGACAGGGGTCTACGAGCAGTACTTC	CASSATGTGVYEQYF
TRBV7-8	few	16	TRBJ2-1	TRBD2	TGTGCCAGCAGCTTAGCGTTGACTAGCGGGAGAAATGAGCAGTTCTTC	CASSLALTSGRNEQFF
TRBV28	few	14	TRBJ2-7	-	TGTGCCAGCAGTTTATCGTCCAGGGACTACGAGCAGTACTTC	CASSLSSRDYEQYF
TRBV7-3	-	15	TRBJ2-5	TRBD2	TGTGCCAGCAGCTTAACTAGCGGGAGTGAAGAGACCCAGTACTTC	CASSLTSGSEETQYF
TRBV23-1	-	16	TRBJ2-4	-	TGCGCCAGCAGTCGCCCCTTGGGGAGGGCCAAAAACATTCAGTACTTC	CASSRPLGRAKNIQYF
TRBV19	-	15	TRBJ1-4	TRBD1	TGTGCCAGTAGTATGGCGGGACAGGGGATTGAAAAACTGTTTTTT	CASSMAGQGIEKLFF
TRBV4-1	few	17	TRBJ1-3	-	TGCGCCAGCAGCCAAGATTGGTTACGATCGGCTGGAAACACCATATATTTT	CASSQDWLRSAGNTIYF
TRBV9	once	13	TRBJ1-6	TRBD1	TGTGCCAGCGGAGGGGGCGCGGGTTCACCCCTCCACTTT	CASGGGAGSPLHF
TRBV7-3	-	15	TRBJ2-1	-	TGTGCCAGCAGCTATGACAGGGGAGGGGACAATGAGCAGTTCTTC	CASSYDRGGDNEQFF
TRBV19	-	16	TRBJ2-3	-	TGTGCCAGTAGTATAGAGGCCACCGGGAGCACAGATACGCAGTATTTT	CASSIEATGSTDTQYF
TRBV7-9	-	13	TRBJ2-5	-	TGTGCCAGCAGCCTACAGGGTCTTGAGACCCAGTACTTC	CASSLQGLETQYF
TRBV5-1	-	17	TRBJ2-1	TRBD2	TGCGCCAGCAGCTTGACTAGCGGGCCCAACTCCTACAATGAGCAGTTCTTC	CASSLTSGPNSYNEQFF
TRBV28	-	15	TRBJ2-4	-	TGTGCCAGCACCCCCGGGCAGGGGTCCAAAAACATTCAGTACTTC	CASTPGQGSKNIQYF
TRBV28	few	14	TRBJ2-7	TRBD1	TGTGCCAGCGGACGGGACAGCCTCTCCTACGAGCAGTACTTC	CASGRDSLSYEQYF
TRBV19	-	15	TRBJ2-7	TRBD2	TGTGCCAGTAGTATAGTTGCGGGAGGACTGTACGAGCAGTACTTC	CASSIVAGGLYEQYF
TRBV15	-	16	TRBJ1-3	-	TGTGCCACCAGCAGAGATCGTGGAGGGCCTGGAAACACCATATATTTT	CATSRDRGGPGNTIYF
TRBV11-2	few	16	TRBJ2-1	-	TGTGCCAGCAGCCCCGCGGAGCCCTACTCCTACAATGAGCAGTTCTTC	CASSPAEPYSYNEQFF
TRBV5-1	-	17	TRBJ1-3	-	TGCGCCAGCAGCTTGGACCCCCGACAGAGCTCTGGAAACACCATATATTTT	CASSLDPRQSSGNTIYF
TRBV5-3	once	19	TRBJ2-1	TRBD2	TGTGCCAGAAGCTTGATCCTAGCGGGGTCAGAGCAGTCCTACAATGAGCAGTTCTTC	CARSLILAGSEQSYNEQFF
TRBV29-1	-	12	TRBJ2-5	TRBD1	TGCAGCGCTTACAGGGGCCAAGAGACCCAGTACTTC	CSAYRGQETQYF
TRBV5-6	-	16	TRBJ2-6	-	TGTGCCAGCAGCTTGACAGTCCTCTCTGGGGCCAACGTCCTGACTTTC	CASSLTVLSGANVLTF
TRBV2	-	14	TRBJ1-2	TRBD1	TGTGCCAGCAGTGAACAGGGGGCTAACTATGGCTACACCTTC	CASSEQGANYGYTF
TRBV4-2	few	20	TRBJ2-1	TRBD2	TGTGCCAGCAGCCAAGATAGGGTTATGGCGGTAGCGGGAGGGCCGGGTGAGCAGTTCTTC	CASSQDRVMAVAGGPGEQFF
TRBV21-1	few	12	TRBJ1-4	-	TGTGCCAGCAGCTTCCACAGGGGGAAACTGTTTTTT	CASSFHRGKLFF
TRBV30	-	15	TRBJ2-3	-	TGTGCCTGGAGTGATACCCGCCTAATCACAGATACGCAGTATTTT	CAWSDTRLITDTQYF
TRBV9	-	15	TRBJ2-1	-	TGTGCCAGCAGCGTAGGCGGGGTGAGCCCAAATGAGCAGTTCTTC	CASSVGGVSPNEQFF
TRBV19	-	12	TRBJ2-3	-	TGTGCCAGTAGTAACAGGGAAGATACGCAGTATTTT	CASSNREDTQYF
TRBV5-1	-	14	TRBJ1-1	-	TGCGCCAGCAGCTTGGGCGTTCTGAACACTGAAGCTTTCTTT	CASSLGVLNTEAFF
TRBV27	few	13	TRBJ2-3	-	TGTGCCAGCAGCCTTACATTCGGGGATACGCAGTATTTT	CASSLTFGDTQYF
TRBV19	-	14	TRBJ2-5	-	TGTGCCAGTAGTATAATCCAGGGCGATGAGACCCAGTACTTC	CASSIIQGDETQYF
TRBV28	-	13	TRBJ2-7	TRBD2	TGTGCCAGCCGGGGGGGACGACTCTACGAGCAGTACTTC	CASRGGRLYEQYF
TRBV2	-	13	TRBJ1-4	-	TGTGCCAGCAGTCCACAGCTGAATGAAAAACTGTTTTTT	CASSPQLNEKLFF
TRBV4-2	-	17	TRBJ1-5	-	TGTGCCAGCAGCCAAGATCCGCCGGGACTAAACAATCAGCCCCAGCATTTT	CASSQDPPGLNNQPQHF
TRBV13	few	15	TRBJ2-5	TRBD1	TGTGCCAGCAGCACCGGGACAGGGCAACAAGAGACCCAGTACTTC	CASSTGTGQQETQYF
TRBV28	-	13	TRBJ2-5	-	TGTGCCAGCAGTCGCGACCGGGGAGAGACCCAGTACTTC	CASSRDRGETQYF
TRBV30	-	17	TRBJ2-7	TRBD1	TGTGCCTGGACCCTGACAAGAGGACAGGGGGCGGCCTACGAGCAGTACTTC	CAWTLTRGQGAAYEQYF
TRBV9	-	16	TRBJ2-2	-	TGTGCCAGCAGCCCCCCCATGAGAGATGACACCGGAGAGCTGTTTTTT	CASSPPMRDDTGELFF
TRBV7-2	-	15	TRBJ2-7	TRBD2	TGTGCCAGCAGCCCCGCCGGACTAGCGGGAGACGAGCAGTACTTC	CASSPAGLAGDEQYF
TRBV21-1	-	14	TRBJ2-1	-	TGTGCCAGCAGCAAAGATGGAGGAGACAATGAGCAGTTCTTC	CASSKDGGDNEQFF
TRBV30	few	11	TRBJ2-7	-	TGTGCACTAAAAAGCTCCTACGAGCAGTACTTC	CALKSSYEQYF
TRBV5-1	-	15	TRBJ2-3	-	TGCGCCAGCAGCTTGGATAGCACTAGCACAGATACGCAGTATTTT	CASSLDSTSTDTQYF
TRBV4-1	-	16	TRBJ1-2	-	TGCGCCAGCAGCCAAGATCCAGGTGTACGGCCAGTAGGCTACACCTTC	CASSQDPGVRPVGYTF
TRBV5-1	few	14	TRBJ2-1	-	TGCGCCAGCAGCTTAGGGACTGAGACCAATGAGCAGTTCTTC	CASSLGTETNEQFF
TRBV11-2	-	15	TRBJ2-1	-	TGTGCCAGCAGCTTAGAGGTATACCGGGACAATGAGCAGTTCTTC	CASSLEVYRDNEQFF